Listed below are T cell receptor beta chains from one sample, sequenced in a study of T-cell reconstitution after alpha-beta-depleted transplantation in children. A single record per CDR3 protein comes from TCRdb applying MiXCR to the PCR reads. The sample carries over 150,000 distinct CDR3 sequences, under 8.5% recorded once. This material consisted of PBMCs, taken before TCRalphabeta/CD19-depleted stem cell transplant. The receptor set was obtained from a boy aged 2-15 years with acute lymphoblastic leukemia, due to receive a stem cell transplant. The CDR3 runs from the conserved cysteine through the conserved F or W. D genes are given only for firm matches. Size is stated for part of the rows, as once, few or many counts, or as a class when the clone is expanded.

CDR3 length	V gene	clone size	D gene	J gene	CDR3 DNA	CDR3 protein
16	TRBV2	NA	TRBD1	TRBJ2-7	TGTGCCAGCAGCCCGGACCCGGGACAGATAGCCTACGAGCAGTACTTC	CASSPDPGQIAYEQYF
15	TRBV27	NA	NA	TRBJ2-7	TGTGCCAGCACCAACGAACCGGGACTTTCCTACGAGCAGTACTTC	CASTNEPGLSYEQYF
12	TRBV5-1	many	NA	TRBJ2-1	TGCGCCAGCAGCTTGGACGACGATGAGCAGTTCTTC	CASSLDDDEQFF
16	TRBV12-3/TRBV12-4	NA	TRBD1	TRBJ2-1	TGTGCCAGCACCCCTAGGACAGGTTCACGCTACAATGAGCAGTTCTTC	CASTPRTGSRYNEQFF
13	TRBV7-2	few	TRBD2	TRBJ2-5	TGTGCCAGCAGCCGCAGTAGCGGGGGGCTCCAGTACTTC	CASSRSSGGLQYF
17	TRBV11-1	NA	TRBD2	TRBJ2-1	TGTGCCAGCAGCTTAGCGAAACTAGCGGGGCCCTACAATGAGCAGTTCTTC	CASSLAKLAGPYNEQFF
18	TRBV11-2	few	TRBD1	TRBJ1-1	TGTGCCAGCAGGCGGACGTTTGGCAGGGGGCGCGAGAACACTGAAGCTTTCTTT	CASRRTFGRGRENTEAFF
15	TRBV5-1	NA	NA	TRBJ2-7	TGCGCCAGCAGCTTCGGTGGTAGCCCTGCCTACGAGCAGTACTTC	CASSFGGSPAYEQYF
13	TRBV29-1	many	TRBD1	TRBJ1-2	TGCAGCGTTGCAGGGGGCCCTAACTATGGCTACACCTTC	CSVAGGPNYGYTF
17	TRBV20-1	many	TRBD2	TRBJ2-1	TGCAGTGCCCAACGGGGGACTAGCGGGGGGGCACGGAATGAGCAGTTCTTC	CSAQRGTSGGARNEQFF
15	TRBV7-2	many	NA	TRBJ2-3	TGTGCCAGCAGCCTAGGCGGGCAGTACACAGATACGCAGTATTTT	CASSLGGQYTDTQYF
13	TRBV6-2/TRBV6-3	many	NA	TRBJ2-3	TGTGCCAGCAGTCAACGGACCCCATCTACGCAGTATTTT	CASSQRTPSTQYF
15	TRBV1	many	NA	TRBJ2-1	TGCACCAGCAGCTCCCGGGGAGCGGGAGGGAATGAGCAGTTCTTC	CTSSSRGAGGNEQFF
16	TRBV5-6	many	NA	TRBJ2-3	TGTGCCAGCCGTCCACTCACGGTTCTCGGCACAGATACGCAGTATTTT	CASRPLTVLGTDTQYF
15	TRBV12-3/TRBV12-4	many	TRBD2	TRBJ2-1	TGTGCCAGCAGTTTAGTAGCGGGGGGCGGAAATGAGCAGTTCTTC	CASSLVAGGGNEQFF
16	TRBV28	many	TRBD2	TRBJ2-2	TGTGCCAGCAGTTTAGCGGGGGGGCATATCAACGGGGAGCTGTTTTTT	CASSLAGGHINGELFF
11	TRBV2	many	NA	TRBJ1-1	TGTGCCAGCAGTGTGGGAACTGAAGCTTTCTTT	CASSVGTEAFF
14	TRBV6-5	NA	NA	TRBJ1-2	TGTGCCAGCAGTTACTCGATAGGTCACTATGGCTACACCTTC	CASSYSIGHYGYTF
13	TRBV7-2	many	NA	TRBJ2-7	TGTGCCAGCAGCTTAGGGGACTCAAAAGCGCAGTACTTC	CASSLGDSKAQYF
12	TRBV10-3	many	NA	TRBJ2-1	TGTGCCATAACAGGCTCCTACAATGAGCAGTTCTTC	CAITGSYNEQFF
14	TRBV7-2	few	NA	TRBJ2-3	TGTGCCAGCAGCTTCCTCCCCGGTCGGGATACGCAGTATTTT	CASSFLPGRDTQYF
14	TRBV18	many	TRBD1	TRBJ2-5	TGTGCCAGCTCACGACAGGGGGCCCGGGAGACCCAGTACTTC	CASSRQGARETQYF
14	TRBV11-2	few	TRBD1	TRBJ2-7	TGTGCCAGCGGAGGACAGGGGGCCTCCTACGAGCAGTACTTC	CASGGQGASYEQYF
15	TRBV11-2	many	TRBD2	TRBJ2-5	TGTGCCAGCAGCCTCCAGGGAGGGCTCCAAGAGACCCAGTACTTC	CASSLQGGLQETQYF